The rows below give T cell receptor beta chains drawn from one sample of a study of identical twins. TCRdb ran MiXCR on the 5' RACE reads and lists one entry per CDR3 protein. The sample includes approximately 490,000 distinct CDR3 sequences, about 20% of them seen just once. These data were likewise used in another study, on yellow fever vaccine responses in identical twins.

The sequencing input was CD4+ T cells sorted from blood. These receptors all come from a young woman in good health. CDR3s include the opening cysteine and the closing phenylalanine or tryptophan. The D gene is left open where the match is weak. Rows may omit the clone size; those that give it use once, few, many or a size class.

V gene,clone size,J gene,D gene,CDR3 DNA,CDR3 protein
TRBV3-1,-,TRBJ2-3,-,TGTGCCAGCAGAAGACAGTCACGTCCCACAGATACGCAGTATTTT,CASRRQSRPTDTQYF
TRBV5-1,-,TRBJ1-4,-,TGCGCCAGCAGCCCGACAGATATTAATGAAAAACTGTTTTTT,CASSPTDINEKLFF
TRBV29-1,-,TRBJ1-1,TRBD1,TGCAGCGTTGCGGGACAGGGCTTGTCCGCTTTCTTT,CSVAGQGLSAFF
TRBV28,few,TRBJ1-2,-,TGTGCCAGCAGTTTATACTATGGCTACACCTTC,CASSLYYGYTF
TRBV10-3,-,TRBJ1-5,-,TGTGCCATCAGTGACCACAATCAGCCCCAGCATTTT,CAISDHNQPQHF
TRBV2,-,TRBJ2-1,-,TGTGCCAGCAACAGGAACGGGGTGCACGTAGCCTACAATGAGCAGTTCTTC,CASNRNGVHVAYNEQFF
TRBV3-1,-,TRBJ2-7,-,TGTGCCAGCAGCCAAGTGGCGAGACTGCCGTACGAGCAGTACTTC,CASSQVARLPYEQYF
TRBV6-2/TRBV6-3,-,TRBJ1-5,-,TGTGCCAGCAGAGACATTCGGACAGACAATCAGCCCCAGCATTTT,CASRDIRTDNQPQHF
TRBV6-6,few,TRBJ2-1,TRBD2,TGTGCCAGCAGACCCGGGGGGAACAATGAGCAGTTCTTC,CASRPGGNNEQFF
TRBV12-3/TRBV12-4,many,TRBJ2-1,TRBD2,TGTGCCAGCACCATCTACGGGACTAGCGGGAGGCATGAGCAGTTCTTC,CASTIYGTSGRHEQFF
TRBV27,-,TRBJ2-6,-,TGTGCCAGCAAGGGAGAGTACTCTGGGGCCAACGTCCTGACTTTC,CASKGEYSGANVLTF
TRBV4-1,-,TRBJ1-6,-,TGCGCCAGCAGCCAAGATTCCAGGGGTGGGAATTCACCCCTCCACTTT,CASSQDSRGGNSPLHF
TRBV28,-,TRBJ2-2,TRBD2,TGTGCCAGCAGCCTACCGGGACTAGTGAACACCGGGGAGCTGTTTTTT,CASSLPGLVNTGELFF
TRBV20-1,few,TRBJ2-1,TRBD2,TGCAGTGCCATGGGGGACCCGGGACTAGCCCAACGACTCTACAATGAGCAGTTCTTC,CSAMGDPGLAQRLYNEQFF
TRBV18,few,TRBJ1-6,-,TGTGCCAGCTCGGACCTGTCGGTGTCACCCCTCCACTTT,CASSDLSVSPLHF
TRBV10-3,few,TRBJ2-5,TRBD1,TGTGCCACAGGCGGACAGGGGGAAGAGACCCAGTACTTC,CATGGQGEETQYF
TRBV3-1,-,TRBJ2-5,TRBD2,TGTGCCAGCAGCCGGGGACTAGCAAGCGAGACCCAGTACTTC,CASSRGLASETQYF
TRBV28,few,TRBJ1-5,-,TGTGCCAGCAGTTTAGGGGTATCTGGGCAGCCCCAGCATTTT,CASSLGVSGQPQHF
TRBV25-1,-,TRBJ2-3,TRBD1,TGTGCCAGCCTTGACAGGGGTACGCAGTATTTT,CASLDRGTQYF
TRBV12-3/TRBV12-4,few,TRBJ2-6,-,TGTGCCAGCAGTTATGGGGCCAACGTCCTGACTTTC,CASSYGANVLTF
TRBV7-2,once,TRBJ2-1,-,TGTGCCAGCAGCTTCTCCTGGAGTTCCTACAATGAGCAGTTCTTC,CASSFSWSSYNEQFF
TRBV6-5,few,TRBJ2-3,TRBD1,TGTGCCAGCAGTTACGGGACAGTTGCAGATACGCAGTATTTT,CASSYGTVADTQYF
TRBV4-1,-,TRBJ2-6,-,TGCGCCAGCAGCCAAGACCCCCGGGCCGGGGCCAACGTCCTGACTTTC,CASSQDPRAGANVLTF
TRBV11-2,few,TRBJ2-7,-,TGTGCCAGCAGCTTCAACCGACAGACCTACGAGCAGTACTTC,CASSFNRQTYEQYF
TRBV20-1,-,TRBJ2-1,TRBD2,TGCAGTGCCTGGGGGAGCGGGAGGGCCGATGAGCAGTTCTTC,CSAWGSGRADEQFF
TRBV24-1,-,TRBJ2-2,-,TGTGCCACCAGTGATTTGGGGACTGGTTTCGCGAACACCGGGGAGCTGTTTTTT,CATSDLGTGFANTGELFF
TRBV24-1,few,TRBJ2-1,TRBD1,TGTGCCACCACTTCAGGGACAGGGAACAATGAGCAGTTCTTC,CATTSGTGNNEQFF
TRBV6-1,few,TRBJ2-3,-,TGTGCCAGCAGTGCGGCGGCCCTTGGCACAGATACGCAGTATTTT,CASSAAALGTDTQYF
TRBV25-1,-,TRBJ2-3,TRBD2,TGTGCCAGCAGGAGCGGGGGCAACACAGATACGCAGTATTTT,CASRSGGNTDTQYF